This TCR beta chain was found in a study of T cell responses to AZD1222 COVID-19 vaccine (dated by TCRdb to the early 2020s). Regarding the research as a whole: AZD1222 recipients given second doses at about 4 weeks or at about 12 weeks were pooled, since spike-specific TCR depth and breadth were not found to differ between the two schedules. TCR sequencing was performed for about 250 trial participants, of whom roughly 200 were given two doses of AZD1222 and around 25 were given two doses of MenACWY control vaccine. Enrollment into the trials was organized by age into subgroups of 18-55, 56-69 and 70-plus years, and those subgroups contained roughly 150, 30 and 60 TCR-sequenced participants, respectively. The investigation overall reported the following: In the small 56-69-year group, the increase in depth fell short of significance, most likely because of low power. The vaccine-associated CD4 TCRs covered the entire spike protein, and the dominant responses fell in regions 160-218 and 743-854. After two AZD1222 doses, spike-specific TCR breadth and depth were significantly higher than at day 0 and than in MenACWY recipients. Most participants were white British and females outnumbered males, and the authors suggested that clonal diversity may have been underestimated. Epitopes outside the regions mutated in the B.1.351 and B.1.1.7 variants were reportedly recognized by nearly half of the unique spike-specific TCRs. Only six AZD1222 recipients were SARS-CoV-2 seropositive at baseline, limiting conclusions about previously exposed vaccinees. Because no day 14 peak-response samples were available, the repertoires could be characterized only after the peak T cell response.

As regards this clone: What antigen it recognizes has not been identified. Base quality data are lacking; no much larger clone is found one base away.

According to the study, the label for this sample's time point signals: baseline before first vaccination. The vaccinee samples were drawn from two UK trials, COV001 and COV002, one of which was a single-blind randomized controlled phase 2/3 trial testing AZD1222 (ChAdOx1 nCoV-19) in healthy adults. Trial participant PBMC samples were collected at day 0 and day 28 after the second dose for TCRbeta chain sequencing. Trimming removed 0 bases from V and 4 bases from J, leaving 8 bases between the germline ends. From the germline V gene, CDR1 is SGHRS and CDR2 is YFSETQ. From cysteine to phenylalanine, the CDR3 is 14 amino acids long. Only the CDR3 region is kept as DNA, spanning 42 bases read in frame from base 1. The CDR3 regions of human TCRbeta chains were analyzed by immunosequencing. On the authors' methods: Repertoire TCRs were matched against a reference library of SARS-CoV-2-specific TCRs generated with the MIRA antigen-specificity platform. Breadth meant the fraction of unique TCRs that were SARS-CoV-2-associated, whereas depth meant the fraction of total T cells that were SARS-CoV-2-associated. Each spike-specific TCR was assigned to its reactive spike region and to a CD4 or CD8 class using the MIRA data. Log10-transformed breadth and depth values were compared by one-way ANOVA with Sidak's multiple comparisons tests. The immuneACCESS repertoire file appears here via TCRdb, limited to in-frame rearrangements. These files lack a portion of the clones; in checked studies, under half of the deficit traces to unresolved V genes, and the cause of the others is not known. That table gives V, J and clone size, and the DNA gave D and trimming. The sample has tens of thousands of clones on record, around 90% of them singletons. Of the sample, 4.9% is held by the ten largest clones.

The chain was built from TRBV5-1 and TRBJ2-1, with TRBD1 as a weak D call on 5 bases. The specimen comprised peripheral blood, sampled on day 0 of AZD1222 vaccination. The source is an adult in good health. The CDR3 loop reads CASSLVTEYNEQFF. Here is the DNA: TGCGCCAGCAGCTTGGTGACAGAGTACAATGAGCAGTTCTTC. Full variable domain (CDR3 extended with the reference TRBV5-1 and TRBJ2-1 proteins): KAGVTQTPRYLIKTRGQQVTLSCSPISGHRSVSWYQQTPGQGLQFLFEYFSETQRNKGNFPGRFSGRQFSNSRSEMNVSTLELGDSALYLCASSLVTEYNEQFFGPGTRLTVL.